The 10 T cell receptor beta chains below were found in one sample sequenced in a study of cytomegalovirus exposure and HLA in healthy donors. The PCR ran on 60 Vbeta and 13 Jbeta primers. This table comes from immunoSEQ multiplex PCR, and its TCRdb copy is limited to in-frame clones, with some not included. The sample includes about 100,000 clones, roughly three quarters of them seen just once. The specimen was PBMCs. The receptor source for this set is a woman in her sixties in good health and CMV-seronegative.

The rearrangement links TRBV5-1 to TRBJ2-3, with TRBD1 identical over 7 bases. The CDR3 runs to 16 residues. In germline, CDR1 is SGHRS, CDR2 YFSETQ. The V gene end was trimmed by 0 bases and the J gene end by 3 bases; junction bases not matched to a gene: 7. CDR3 DNA: TGCGCCAGCAGCTTGGCCGACAGGGTCGAAACAGATACGCAGTATTTT. This encodes CASSLADRVETDTQYF.

The V gene is TRBV15, the J gene TRBJ2-5, with 10 bases identical to TRBD2. The CDR3 spans 14 residues. Germline V CDR1 and CDR2: LNHNV, YYDKDF (reference sequence). The ends lost 9 bases at V and 5 bases at J; junction bases unmatched: 9. The CDR3 DNA is TGTGCCACTCATCTAGCGGGAGCAGATGAGACCCAGTACTTC. Its protein product is CATHLAGADETQYF.

The chain carries TRBV20-1 and TRBJ1-1, with unresolved D. Per germline, CDR1 DFQATT and CDR2 SNEGSKA (reference sequence). Trimming shortened V by 2 bases and J by 7 bases, and 8 bases separated the two germline ends. The CDR3 length is 11 residues. CDR3 sequence reads: CSARILVEAFF. CDR3 bases: TGCAGTGCTAGAATTTTAGTTGAAGCTTTCTTT.

The rearrangement joins TRBV6-1 to TRBJ2-3; tentatively, D is TRBD1 (5 bases). Germline values: CDR1 MNHNS, CDR2 SASEGT. Deletions cut 7 bases from V and 2 bases from J, with 7 bases between. This CDR3 has 12 residues. The CDR3 sequence is CASTQDTDTQYF. Written as DNA, the CDR3 is TGTGCCAGCACACAGGACACAGATACGCAGTATTTT.

This chain connects TRBV2 to TRBJ1-2; 7 nucleotides line up with TRBD1. The V and J ends lost 10 bases and 2 bases, in that order; junction bases with no gene match: 7. CDR1 is SNHLY, CDR2 FYNNEI, per germline. CDR3 size: 13 residues. The CDR3 DNA sequence: TGTGCCAACCAGGGGGACCCAAACTATGGCTACACCTTC. Translation: CANQGDPNYGYTF.

The chain couples TRBV14 to TRBJ2-5, with TRBD1 matching over 7 bases. Germline V gives CDR1 SGHDN, CDR2 FVKESK. The V and J ends lost 4 bases and 0 bases, in that order; junction bases with no gene match: 5. This CDR3 contains 15 residues. CDR3 loop: CASSPFRGYQETQYF. CDR3 DNA: TGTGCCAGCAGCCCGTTCAGGGGGTACCAAGAGACCCAGTACTTC.

This clone was detected only once. The V call is TRBV28, the J call TRBJ2-1; 10 nucleotides line up with TRBD2. Germline values: CDR1 MDHEN, CDR2 SYDVKM. J lost 2 bases, V lost 7 bases, and 17 bases had no gene match. This CDR3 has 19 residues. The CDR3 here is CASNTWTSGGSGTYNEQFF. In DNA, the CDR3 is TGTGCCAGCAATACGTGGACTAGCGGAGGATCAGGGACCTACAATGAGCAGTTCTTC.

The CDR3 spells CASSSEGSGIPGGELFF. Here the CDR3 DNA reads TGCGCCAGCAGCTCGGAGGGATCGGGGATCCCCGGCGGGGAGCTGTTTTTT. The genes are TRBV5-1 and TRBJ2-2, with D possibly being TRBD2 (6 bases). The germline gives CDR1 SGHRS, CDR2 YFSETQ. This CDR3 has 17 residues. Trimming stripped 3 bases from V and 7 bases from J, with 22 bases between.

The chain recombines TRBV6-1 with TRBJ2-3; 8 bases are a match to TRBD2. With 2 bases clipped from V and 4 bases from J, the junction kept 2 bases outside the gene matches. Germline loops: CDR1 MNHNS, CDR2 SASEGT. There are 14 residues in the CDR3. The CDR3 here is CASSERGGPDTQYF. CDR3 coding DNA: TGTGCCAGCAGTGAACGCGGGGGGCCAGATACGCAGTATTTT.

V usage is TRBV6-1 and J usage is TRBJ2-7, with 7 bases matching TRBD1. Germline V gene lookup returns CDR1 MNHNS and CDR2 SASEGT. The CDR3 runs 12 residues. The DNA for the CDR3 is TGTGCAGCCGGGACAGCAGCCTACGAGCAGTACTTC. Translation: CAAGTAAYEQYF.